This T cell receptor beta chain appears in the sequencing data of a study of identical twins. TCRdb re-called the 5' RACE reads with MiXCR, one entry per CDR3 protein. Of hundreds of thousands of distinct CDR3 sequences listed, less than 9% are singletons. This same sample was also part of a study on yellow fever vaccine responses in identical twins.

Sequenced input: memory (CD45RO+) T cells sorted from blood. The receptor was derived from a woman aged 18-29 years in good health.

The CDR3 protein is CASSQLAETQYF. In DNA form, the CDR3 reads TGTGCCAGCAGCCAGTTGGCAGAGACCCAGTACTTC. The V gene is TRBV28, the J gene TRBJ2-5; D is unclear. Germline CDR1 is MDHEN and CDR2 is SYDVKM. The CDR3 is 12 residues long. Between the trimmed V and J ends, which lost 6 bases and 4 bases, there was a span of 9 bases.